The T cell receptor (beta chain) under discussion was sequenced for a study of cytomegalovirus exposure and HLA in healthy donors. TCRdb's table, derived via immunoSEQ multiplex PCR, lists solely in-frame clones and lacks some. The sample carries 120,000 or so clones, roughly 89% recorded once. CDR3 length equals 13 residues. The V and J ends lost 4 bases and 5 bases respectively, with 12 bases between them. The germline CDR1 and CDR2 sequences are SGHRS and YFSETQ. The chain recombines TRBV5-1 with TRBJ1-1, with a possible D match to TRBD1 (5 bases). The sequence derives from a young woman in good health and CMV-seronegative. Sequencing used PBMCs. The CDR3 bases are TGCGCCAGCAGCGAGACAGTTCGGACTGAAGCTTTCTTT. Its translation: CASSETVRTEAFF.